Listed here are 15 T cell receptor beta chains from one sample, sequenced in a study of blood T cell repertoires in COVID-19. Generated by immunoSEQ multiplex PCR, the TCRdb table keeps only in-frame clones and is missing some. Of 150,000 or so clones in the sample, about 90% are singletons; the top ten hold roughly 6.1%. Sequencing was done on a sample of peripheral blood. Source of these receptors: a man older than 75 with acute or convalescent COVID-19.

The CDR3 sequence: CASSSGHKGSYEQYF. CDR3 DNA: TGTGCCAGCAGCTCCGGACATAAAGGGTCCTACGAGCAGTACTTC. V and J are TRBV3-1 (or the pseudogene TRBV3-2) and TRBJ2-7; tentative D call: TRBD1 (5 bases). The germline gives CDR1 LGHDT, CDR2 YNNKEL (reference sequence). The V gene lost 5 bases and the J gene lost 1 base, with 15 bases spanning the gap. The CDR3 contains 15 residues.

The V call is TRBV2, the J call TRBJ1-4, with 11 bases matching TRBD1. The V segment lost 2 bases and the J segment 13 bases; nucleotides outside the gene matches: 9. The CDR3 runs to 15 residues. Germline-derived CDR1 and CDR2 are SNHLY and FYNNEI. The CDR3 coding sequence is TGTGCCAGCAGTGAAAGGGGACAGGGGGTCCGCAGACTGTTTTTT. As protein: CASSERGQGVRRLFF.

The rearrangement links TRBV7-3 to TRBJ2-1, with TRBD2 matching over 9 bases. The CDR3 consists of 13 residues. V shed 5 bases, J shed 7 bases, and the junction held 3 bases outside the gene matches. Germline-derived CDR1 and CDR2 are SGHTA and FQGTGA. The CDR3 DNA is TGTGCCAGCAGCGCTAGCGGGATTAATGAGCAGTTCTTC. It specifies CASSASGINEQFF.

The CDR3 here is CASSAPAGWEQFF. The CDR3 DNA sequence: TGTGCCAGCAGCGCCCCGGCAGGGTGGGAGCAGTTCTTC. J is TRBJ2-1 and V is TRBV5-4; D may be TRBD1 (5 bases). V was pared by 4 bases and J by 10 bases, with 15 bases between. The CDR3 contains 13 residues. The germline V gene encodes CDR1 SGHNT and CDR2 YYREEE (reference sequence).

The V gene is TRBV10-2, the J gene TRBJ1-5; TRBD1 might be the D (6 bases). CDR1 is WSHSY and CDR2 is SAAADI in the germline V gene. The CDR3 is made up of 15 amino acids. V lost 6 bases to trimming and J lost 3 bases, with 15 bases between them. CDR3 in amino acids: CASRATNRDNQPQHF. The CDR3 region has the DNA TGCGCCAGCAGAGCCACAAACAGGGACAATCAGCCCCAGCATTTT.

The J gene is TRBJ1-3, the V gene TRBV24-1, with TRBD1 identical over 8 bases. Germline CDR1 KGHDR, CDR2 SFDVKD. V was pared by 4 bases and J by 4 bases, with 5 bases of the junction left unmatched. This CDR3 has 15 residues. This chain's CDR3 is CATSDPRQGGNTIYF. The CDR3 DNA reads TGTGCCACCAGTGACCCCCGACAGGGGGGAAACACCATATATTTT.

This chain uses TRBV3-1 (or the pseudogene TRBV3-2) with TRBJ1-3; D is perhaps TRBD1 (5 bases). V was pared by 4 bases and J by 0 bases, with 16 bases between. Germline V gene data show CDR1 as LGHDT and CDR2 as YNNKEL (reference sequence). The CDR3 covers 17 residues. The CDR3 DNA is TGTGCCAGCAGCCGGGGGGACGTGGCCGGCTCTGGAAACACCATATATTTT. It yields the protein CASSRGDVAGSGNTIYF.

By sample fraction, this clone is medium-sized. V is TRBV5-1 and J is TRBJ2-5; 11 nucleotides line up with TRBD2. Unmatched junction bases numbered 5, after V lost 0 bases and J lost 1 base. This CDR3 region has 17 residues. Germline CDR1 SGHRS, CDR2 YFSETQ. In DNA form, the CDR3 reads TGCGCCAGCAGCTTGGCGCCTAGCGGGGGGTTCCAAGAGACCCAGTACTTC. Amino acid sequence: CASSLAPSGGFQETQYF.

The rearrangement uses TRBV5-6 and TRBJ1-2; 8 bases agree with TRBD1. The CDR3 consists of 15 residues. Germline CDR1 and CDR2: SGHDT and YYEEEE. J lost 7 bases, V lost 2 bases, and 10 bases had no gene match. CDR3 sequence (DNA): TGTGCCAGCAGCTTTTTACAGGGGGACCTAACTGGCTACACCTTC. Protein product: CASSFLQGDLTGYTF.

This clone was picked up a small number of times. The rearrangement uses TRBV24-1 and TRBJ1-1; 8 bases fit TRBD1. Germline V gene data show CDR1 as KGHDR and CDR2 as SFDVKD. V lost 5 bases to trimming and J lost 0 bases; unmatched junction nucleotides: 4. The CDR3 covers 15 residues. The CDR3 bases are TGTGCCACCAGTGGAGGGACAGGTTTGAACACTGAAGCTTTCTTT. Translated: CATSGGTGLNTEAFF.

This clone was seen once. The CDR3 DNA is TGTGCCAGCAGAACACAGGGGATGGGCCCAACTAATGAAAAACTGTTTTTT. Translating gives CASRTQGMGPTNEKLFF. The chain links TRBV28 to TRBJ1-4, with 7 positions matching TRBD1. The CDR3 extends over 17 amino acids. Per the germline V gene, CDR1 is MDHEN and CDR2 is SYDVKM. V was clipped by 6 bases and J by 0 bases; unmatched bases: 10.

The chain recombines TRBV6-1 with TRBJ2-4; 8 bases map to TRBD1. The CDR3 is made up of 14 amino acids. From germline, CDR1 is MNHNS and CDR2 SASEGT. Trimming took 3 bases from V and 8 from J; bases not matched to a gene: 6. CDR3 sequence (DNA): TGTGCCAGCAGTGACCCAGGGGGCTCAGACATTCAGTACTTC. It specifies CASSDPGGSDIQYF.

The chain recombines TRBV25-1 with TRBJ2-3; 15 bases are shared with TRBD2. This CDR3 has 17 amino acids. Germline-derived CDR1 and CDR2 are MGHDK and SYGVNS. With 2 bases clipped from V and 6 bases from J, the junction kept 6 bases outside the gene matches. CDR3 in amino acids: CASSEEGTSGRFDTQYF. The CDR3 DNA reads TGTGCCAGCAGTGAAGAGGGGACTAGCGGGAGGTTCGATACGCAGTATTTT.

The genes are TRBV5-1 and TRBJ2-6; D is ambiguous. The CDR3 is made up of 14 amino acids. Between the trimmed V and J ends, which lost 4 bases and 0 bases, there was a span of 5 bases. CDR1 is SGHRS, CDR2 YFSETQ, per germline. The DNA of the CDR3 is TGCGCCAGCAGCATGCGCTCTGGGGCCAACGTCCTGACTTTC. Its protein product is CASSMRSGANVLTF. The whole variable domain, remainder taken from reference TRBV5-1 and TRBJ2-6, is KAGVTQTPRYLIKTRGQQVTLSCSPISGHRSVSWYQQTPGQGLQFLFEYFSETQRNKGNFPGRFSGRQFSNSRSEMNVSTLELGDSALYLCASSMRSGANVLTFGAGSRLTVL.

The chain links TRBV20-1 to TRBJ2-2; D not certain. The CDR3 totals 12 residues. Germline CDR1 reads DFQATT; CDR2 reads SNEGSKA (reference sequence). V was trimmed by 3 bases and J by 4 bases, leaving 6 bases between them. The CDR3 spells CSASPLTGELFF. The DNA for the CDR3 is TGCAGTGCTAGTCCCCTCACCGGGGAGCTGTTTTTT.